These 8 T cell receptor beta chains were all obtained from the same sample, sequenced in a study of T-cell reconstitution after alpha-beta-depleted transplantation in children. Preparing the TCRbeta library involved the use of unique molecular identifiers. TCRdb reanalysed the PCR reads using MiXCR and keeps one entry per CDR3 protein. This table has about 350,000 distinct CDR3 sequences, about an eighth appearing once. This specimen consisted of PBMCs, obtained from the stem cell graft. The source of these receptors is a human donor who donated a stem cell graft to a child with Fanconi anemia.

This chain uses TRBV5-1 with TRBJ2-3; TRBD1 aligns across 10 bases. Trimming took 0 bases from V and 7 from J; bases not matched to a gene: 2. The CDR3 length is 14 residues. Germline V gives CDR1 SGHRS, CDR2 YFSETQ. CDR3 sequence reads: CASSLGQGAYTQYF. The DNA of the CDR3 is TGCGCCAGCAGCTTGGGACAGGGGGCCTATACGCAGTATTTT.

This clonotype has a handful of counts. V is TRBV9 and J is TRBJ1-1, with D possibly matching TRBD1 (5 bases). Germline CDR1 and CDR2: SGDLS and YYNGEE. The CDR3 is 14 residues long. The V end lost 0 bases, the J end lost 4 bases, and 10 bases lay between the germline ends. The CDR3 DNA sequence: TGTGCCAGCAGCGTAGCTCGGGGGGGCACTGAAGCTTTCTTT. Its protein is CASSVARGGTEAFF.

The rearrangement links TRBV7-6 to TRBJ2-1; D gene ambiguous. V shed 1 base and J shed 0 bases, with 13 bases lying between them. The CDR3 runs 17 residues. Per the germline V gene, CDR1 is SGHVS and CDR2 is FNYEAQ. CDR3 residues: CASSLVGVGSSYNEQFF. The CDR3 DNA reads as TGTGCCAGCAGCTTAGTAGGAGTTGGCAGCTCCTACAATGAGCAGTTCTTC.

This clonotype was found many times. The CDR3 loop reads CAISGMTGYGYTF. The CDR3 DNA is TGTGCCATCAGCGGCATGACTGGTTATGGCTACACCTTC. The genes are TRBV10-3 and TRBJ1-2; D is uncertain. Per the germline V gene, CDR1 is ENHRY and CDR2 is SYGVKD. This CDR3 has 13 residues. V lost 6 bases and J 5 bases, leaving 13 bases between the germline ends.

This clonotype turned up a few times. The chain recombines TRBV30 with TRBJ2-2, with 9 nucleotides matching TRBD1. Germline V gene data show CDR1 as GTSNPN and CDR2 as SVGIG (reference sequence). J was trimmed by 5 bases and V by 8 bases; bases with no gene match: 6. CDR3 length: 13 amino acids. CDR3 coding DNA: TGTGCCGGGTTACAGGGGGCAACCGGGGAGCTGTTTTTT. Translated, it gives CAGLQGATGELFF.

The chain links TRBV5-1 to TRBJ1-2; D unclear. The CDR3 runs to 15 residues. CDR1 is SGHRS and CDR2 is YFSETQ in the germline V gene. V lost 4 bases to trimming and J lost 4 bases, with 17 bases between them. As DNA, the CDR3 is TGCGCCAGCAGCCCCGTGAGGGTCGAGGGCTATGGCTACACCTTC. As protein: CASSPVRVEGYGYTF.

The CDR3 region has the DNA TGCGCCAGCAGCCAAGATTGGGCCTCTGGGGCCAACGTCCTGACTTTC. Encoded protein: CASSQDWASGANVLTF. The chain uses TRBV4-3 and TRBJ2-6; no clear D gene. This CDR3 comprises 16 residues. V was clipped by 0 bases and J by 0 bases, with 6 bases between them. Germline V gives CDR1 LGHNA, CDR2 YSLEER.

Only a few counts were recorded for this clonotype. The V gene is TRBV4-2, the J gene TRBJ1-5, with D maybe TRBD1 (6 bases). Germline loops: CDR1 LGHNA, CDR2 YNFKEQ. The V end lost 1 base, the J end lost 7 bases, and 14 bases lay between the germline ends. This CDR3 comprises 15 residues. The CDR3 reads CASSQGSRGNQPQHF. DNA for the CDR3: TGTGCCAGCAGCCAAGGGAGCAGGGGTAACCAGCCCCAGCATTTT.